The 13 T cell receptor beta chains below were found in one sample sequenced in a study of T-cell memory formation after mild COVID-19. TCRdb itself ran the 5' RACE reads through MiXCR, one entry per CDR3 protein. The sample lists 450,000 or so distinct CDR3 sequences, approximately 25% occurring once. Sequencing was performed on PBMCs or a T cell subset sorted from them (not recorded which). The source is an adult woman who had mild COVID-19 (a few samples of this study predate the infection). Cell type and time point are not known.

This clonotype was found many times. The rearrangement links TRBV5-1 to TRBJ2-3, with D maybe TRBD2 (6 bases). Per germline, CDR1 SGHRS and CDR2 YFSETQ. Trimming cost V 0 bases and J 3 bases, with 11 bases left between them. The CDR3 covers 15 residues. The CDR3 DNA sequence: TGCGCCAGCAGCTTGGCCTTAAGCGGGACAGATACGCAGTATTTT. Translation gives CASSLALSGTDTQYF.

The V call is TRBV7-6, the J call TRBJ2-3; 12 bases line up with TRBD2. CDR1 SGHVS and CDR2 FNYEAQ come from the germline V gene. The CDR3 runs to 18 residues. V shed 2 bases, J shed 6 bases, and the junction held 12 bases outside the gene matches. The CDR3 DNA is TGTGCCAGCAGCTTAACCCCCCCACTAGCGGGAGGTAGGGATACGCAGTATTTT. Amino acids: CASSLTPPLAGGRDTQYF.

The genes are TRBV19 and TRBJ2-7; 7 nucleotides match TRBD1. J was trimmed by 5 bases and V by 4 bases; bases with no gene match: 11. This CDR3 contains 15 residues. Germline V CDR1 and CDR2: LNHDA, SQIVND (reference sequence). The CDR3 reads CASSNRDSLSDEQYF. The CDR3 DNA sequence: TGTGCCAGTAGTAACCGGGACAGCCTTTCGGACGAGCAGTACTTC.

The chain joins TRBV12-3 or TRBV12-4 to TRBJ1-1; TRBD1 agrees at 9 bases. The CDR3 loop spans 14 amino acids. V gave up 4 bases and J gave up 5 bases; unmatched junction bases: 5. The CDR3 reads CASSWDRAGTEAFF. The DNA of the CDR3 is TGTGCCAGCAGTTGGGACAGGGCGGGGACTGAAGCTTTCTTT.

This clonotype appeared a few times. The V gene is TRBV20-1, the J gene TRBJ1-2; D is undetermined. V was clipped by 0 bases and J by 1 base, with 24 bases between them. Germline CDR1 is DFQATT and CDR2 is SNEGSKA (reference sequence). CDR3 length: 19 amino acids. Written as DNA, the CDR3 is TGCAGTGCTAGAGATCGGGCTATAGGTGTATCCCTAAATAACTATGGCTACACCTTC. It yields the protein CSARDRAIGVSLNNYGYTF.

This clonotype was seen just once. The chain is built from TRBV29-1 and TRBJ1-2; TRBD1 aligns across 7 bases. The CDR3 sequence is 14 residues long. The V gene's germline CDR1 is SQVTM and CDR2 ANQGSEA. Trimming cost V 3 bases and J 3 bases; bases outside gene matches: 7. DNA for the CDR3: TGCAGCGTTGACCCGGACAGGTTCGACTATGGCTACACCTTC. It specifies CSVDPDRFDYGYTF.

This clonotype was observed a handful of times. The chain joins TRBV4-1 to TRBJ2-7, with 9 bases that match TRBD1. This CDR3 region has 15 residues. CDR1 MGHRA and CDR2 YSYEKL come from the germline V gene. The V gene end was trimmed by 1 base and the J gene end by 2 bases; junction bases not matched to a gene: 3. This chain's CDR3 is CASSQGGQGTYEQYF. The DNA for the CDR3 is TGCGCCAGCAGCCAAGGGGGACAGGGCACCTACGAGCAGTACTTC.

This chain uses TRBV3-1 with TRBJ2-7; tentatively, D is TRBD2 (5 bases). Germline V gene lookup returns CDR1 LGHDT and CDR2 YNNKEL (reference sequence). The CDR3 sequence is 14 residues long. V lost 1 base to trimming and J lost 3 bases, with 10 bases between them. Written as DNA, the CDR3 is TGTGCCAGCAGCCAAGGGTCGGGGTTCTACGAGCAGTACTTC. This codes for CASSQGSGFYEQYF.

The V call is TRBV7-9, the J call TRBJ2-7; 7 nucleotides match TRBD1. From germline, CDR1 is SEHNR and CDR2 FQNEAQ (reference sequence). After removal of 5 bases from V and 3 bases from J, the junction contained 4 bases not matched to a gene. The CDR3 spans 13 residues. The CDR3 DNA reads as TGTGCCAGCAGCCTGACAGGGCTCTACGAGCAGTACTTC. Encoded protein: CASSLTGLYEQYF.

CDR3: CASSRRGAGETHEQYF. DNA of the CDR3: TGTGCCAGCAGCCGTCGAGGAGCGGGAGAAACCCACGAGCAGTACTTC. This chain links TRBV3-1 with TRBJ2-7; 8 nucleotides line up with TRBD2. V lost 4 bases to trimming and J lost 5 bases; unmatched junction nucleotides: 13. There are 16 residues in the CDR3. The germline gives CDR1 LGHDT, CDR2 YNNKEL (reference sequence).

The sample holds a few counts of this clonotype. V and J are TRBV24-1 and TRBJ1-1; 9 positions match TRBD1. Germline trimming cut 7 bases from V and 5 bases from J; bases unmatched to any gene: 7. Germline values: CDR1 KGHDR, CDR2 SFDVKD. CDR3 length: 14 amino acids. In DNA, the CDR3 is TGTGCCACCAGGGGACAGGGTCCGAGGACTGAAGCTTTCTTT. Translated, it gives CATRGQGPRTEAFF.

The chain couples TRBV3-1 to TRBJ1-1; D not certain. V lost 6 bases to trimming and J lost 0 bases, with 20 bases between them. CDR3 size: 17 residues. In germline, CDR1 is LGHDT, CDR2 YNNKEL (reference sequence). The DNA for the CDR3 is TGTGCCAGCAGTTCAAGGAGGGTAACAGTCATGAACACTGAAGCTTTCTTT. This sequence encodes CASSSRRVTVMNTEAFF.

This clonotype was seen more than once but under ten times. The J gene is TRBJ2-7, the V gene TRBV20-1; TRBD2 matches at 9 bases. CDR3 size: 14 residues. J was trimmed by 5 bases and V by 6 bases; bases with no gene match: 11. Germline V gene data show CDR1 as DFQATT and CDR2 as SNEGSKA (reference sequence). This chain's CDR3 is CSADDSGRGNEQYF. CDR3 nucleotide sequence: TGCAGTGCGGATGATAGCGGGAGAGGCAACGAGCAGTACTTC.